These 13 T cell receptor beta chains came from one sample sequenced in a study of radiation and T cells in renal cell carcinoma (dated by TCRdb to 2018 to 2020). The method behind the library was the immunoSEQ multiplex PCR assay. TCRdb took this table from immuneACCESS and kept in-frame rearrangements with V and J called. Such tables lack part of the clones; where checked against another copy, unresolved V genes explain under half of the gap, and the rest is unexplained. The sample table contains 150,000 or so clones; only one count was recorded for around 90% of them. The ten most abundant clones make up roughly 4.1% of the sample. This specimen's time point label, interpreted: baseline pretreatment blood. The treatment or condition label, read with the paper, signifies: 15 Gy SBRT to primary tumor, nephrectomy 4 weeks later. The starting material was blood, obtained from a patient whose treatment included radiotherapy and nephrectomy. All receptors come from a woman between 65 and 79 years old with renal cell carcinoma.

The rearrangement joins TRBV19 to TRBJ1-2, with 9 bases identical to TRBD1. With 5 bases clipped from V and 5 bases from J, the junction kept 6 bases outside the gene matches. The CDR3 covers 14 residues. CDR1 and CDR2 (germline): LNHDA, SQIVND (reference sequence). CDR3 DNA sequence: TGTGCCAGTAGTTCCGGGACAGGGACTTATGGCTACACCTTC. Translating gives CASSSGTGTYGYTF.

The gene calls are TRBV2 and TRBJ1-1; D is uncertain. Germline V gene sequence: CDR1 SNHLY, CDR2 FYNNEI. V was clipped by 2 bases and J by 0 bases, with 10 bases between them. CDR3 length: 15 amino acids. This CDR3 reads CASSEPHGLNTEAFF. CDR3 in DNA: TGTGCCAGCAGTGAACCCCACGGACTGAACACTGAAGCTTTCTTT.

J is TRBJ2-7 and V is TRBV19; a weak D match, TRBD1 (5 bases). CDR3 length: 13 residues. Germline V gene lookup returns CDR1 LNHDA and CDR2 SQIVND (reference sequence). V shed 3 bases and J shed 2 bases, with 8 bases lying between them. CDR3 loop: CASSMGRAYEQYF. CDR3 DNA: TGTGCCAGTAGTATGGGCAGGGCCTACGAGCAGTACTTC.

The chain has TRBV6-6 and TRBJ1-1; D not resolved. From germline, CDR1 is MNHNY and CDR2 SVGAGI (reference sequence). This CDR3 contains 13 residues. Between the trimmed V and J ends, which lost 6 bases and 1 base, there was a span of 9 bases. Written as DNA, the CDR3 is TGTGCCAGCAGGACTAAGGAGAACACTGAAGCTTTCTTT. Its translation is CASRTKENTEAFF.

V is TRBV4-1 and J is TRBJ1-1, with 8 bases that match TRBD1. CDR1 and CDR2 (germline): MGHRA, YSYEKL. Trimming at V came to 4 bases and at J to 2 bases, leaving 6 bases not matched to a gene. This CDR3 is built from 15 residues. Here the CDR3 reads CASSRQGQGNTEAFF. CDR3 bases: TGCGCCAGCAGCCGCCAAGGACAGGGAAACACTGAAGCTTTCTTT.

Only one count was recorded for this clone. V is TRBV7-9 and J is TRBJ1-5, with D perhaps matching TRBD1 (6 bases). The CDR3 runs to 14 residues. Trimming left V 3 bases short and J 1 base short, with 7 bases between. Germline CDR1 is SEHNR and CDR2 is FQNEAQ (reference sequence). CDR3 coding DNA: TGTGCCAGCAGCTTTGGACAGAGCAATCAGCCCCAGCATTTT. As protein: CASSFGQSNQPQHF. Based on the CDR3 plus reference TRBV7-9 and TRBJ1-5, the full variable domain is DTGVSQNPRHKITKRGQNVTFRCDPISEHNRLYWYRQTLGQGPEFLTYFQNEAQLEKSRLLSDRFSAERPKGSFSTLEIQRTEQGDSAMYLCASSFGQSNQPQHFGDGTRLSIL.

The chain is built from TRBV28 and TRBJ1-5; 10 bases agree with TRBD1. Germline-derived CDR1 and CDR2 are MDHEN and SYDVKM. CDR3 length: 13 residues. Losses at the gene ends were 10 bases for V and 6 bases for J; bases not matched to a gene: 6. The CDR3 reads CAIRTGGSQPQHF. The CDR3 DNA reads TGTGCCATTAGGACAGGGGGAAGTCAGCCCCAGCATTTT.

The chain carries TRBV6-5 and TRBJ1-4, with D hard to call. V lost 2 bases and J 13 bases, leaving 17 bases between the germline ends. Germline V CDR1 and CDR2: MNHEY, SVGAGI. CDR3 length equals 14 residues. CDR3 nucleotides: TGTGCCAGCAGTTACAGGGTTTTAAAGGGTAGACTGTTTTTT. It translates to CASSYRVLKGRLFF.

The V gene is TRBV6-5, the J gene TRBJ1-3; TRBD1 might be the D (5 bases). CDR3 length: 16 amino acids. Trimming removed 3 bases at V and 5 bases at J, with 17 bases between. Germline CDR1 reads MNHEY; CDR2 reads SVGAGI. The CDR3 loop reads CASSYGGSSRRNTIYF. The CDR3 nucleotides read TGTGCCAGCAGTTATGGGGGGTCGAGCCGTCGAAACACCATATATTTT.

V is TRBV11-3 and J is TRBJ2-3; the D gene is possibly TRBD1 (5 bases). CDR1 and CDR2 (germline): SGHNT, YENEEA. Trimming removed 6 bases at V and 6 bases at J, with 22 bases between. This CDR3 is 16 amino acids long. CDR3 in amino acids: CASRKVGQAPRDTQYF. The CDR3 DNA reads TGTGCCAGCAGGAAAGTGGGGCAGGCCCCGAGGGATACGCAGTATTTT. The entire variable domain, with the rest obtained from reference TRBV11-3 and TRBJ2-3, is as follows: EAGVVQSPRYKIIEKKQPVAFWCNPISGHNTLYWYLQNLGQGPELLIRYENEEAVDDSQLPKDRFSAERLKGVDSTLKIQPAELGDSAVYLCASRKVGQAPRDTQYFGPGTRLTVL.

This chain connects TRBV5-4 to TRBJ1-2; 7 bases map to TRBD1. There are 15 residues in the CDR3. The junction had 8 bases not matched to a gene; V was cut back by 0 bases and J by 6 bases. Germline CDR1 SGHNT, CDR2 YYREEE (reference sequence). CDR3 nucleotide sequence: TGTGCCAGCAGCTTGGTTAGGGAGACAGGGAATGGCTACACCTTC. It is translated as CASSLVRETGNGYTF. The full variable domain, with the rest looked up from reference TRBV5-4 and TRBJ1-2, is ETGVTQSPTHLIKTRGQQVTLRCSSQSGHNTVSWYQQALGQGPQFIFQYYREEENGRGNFPPRFSGLQFPNYSSELNVNALELDDSALYLCASSLVRETGNGYTFGSGTRLTVV.

The chain recombines TRBV27 with TRBJ1-4, with 7 bases fitting TRBD1. V dropped 2 bases and J dropped 6; count of bases not matched to a gene: 6. CDR1 MNHEY and CDR2 SMNVEV come from the germline V gene (reference sequence). The CDR3 is made up of 15 amino acids. The CDR3 is CASSLKRGLDEKLFF. CDR3 nucleotide sequence: TGTGCCAGCAGTTTAAAGAGGGGGCTAGATGAAAAACTGTTTTTT.

This clone was seen only a few times. This chain connects TRBV7-9 to TRBJ2-1; D is unclear. V was trimmed by 2 bases and J by 0 bases, leaving 8 bases between them. The CDR3 runs 15 residues. Germline V gives CDR1 SEHNR, CDR2 FQNEAQ (reference sequence). CDR3 bases: TGTGCCAGCAGCTTAAGCGATAGCTCCTACAATGAGCAGTTCTTC. Its translation: CASSLSDSSYNEQFF. The variable domain in full, with the rest retrieved from reference TRBV7-9 and TRBJ2-1, is DTGVSQNPRHKITKRGQNVTFRCDPISEHNRLYWYRQTLGQGPEFLTYFQNEAQLEKSRLLSDRFSAERPKGSFSTLEIQRTEQGDSAMYLCASSLSDSSYNEQFFGPGTRLTVL.